The 27 T cell receptor beta chains in this list originate from one sample, sequenced in a study of cytomegalovirus exposure and HLA in healthy donors. The PCR employed 60 Vbeta primers together with 13 Jbeta primers. Profiling relied on immunoSEQ multiplex PCR, and the TCRdb table lists in-frame clones only, not all of them. This table has roughly 190,000 clones, roughly 79% appearing once. Sequenced input: PBMCs. The receptor source for this set is a woman in her 30s in good health and CMV-seropositive.

The chain recombines TRBV5-1 with TRBJ2-1, with 9 bases aligning to TRBD2. CDR1 and CDR2 from the germline V gene are SGHRS and YFSETQ. The trim removed 0 bases at V and 5 bases at J, leaving 3 bases unmatched. This CDR3 spans 15 amino acids. In DNA form, the CDR3 reads TGCGCCAGCAGCTTGGAAGCGGGGGGACACAATGAGCAGTTCTTC. This sequence encodes CASSLEAGGHNEQFF.

The chain uses TRBV30 and TRBJ1-4, with D possibly matching TRBD1 (6 bases). V was shortened by 2 bases and J by 7 bases, with 20 bases between the two germline ends. Germline loops: CDR1 GTSNPN, CDR2 SVGIG (reference sequence). The CDR3 sequence is 16 residues long. The CDR3, as DNA: TGTGCCTGGAGTAGGGGGATAAGAAGCAGAACTGAAAAACTGTTTTTT. It encodes CAWSRGIRSRTEKLFF.

The V gene is TRBV6-5, the J gene TRBJ1-1, with a weak D call TRBD1 (5 bases). V was clipped by 2 bases and J by 6 bases, with 13 bases between them. CDR3 length equals 14 residues. Germline CDR1 reads MNHEY; CDR2 reads SVGAGI. The CDR3 region is CASSYGGASAEAFF. DNA of the CDR3: TGTGCCAGCAGTTACGGAGGGGCATCTGCTGAAGCTTTCTTT.

This clone was seen just once. The chain is built from TRBV9 and TRBJ2-2; weak D call: TRBD2 (6 bases). The CDR3 runs to 16 residues. CDR1 SGDLS and CDR2 YYNGEE come from the germline V gene. The germline V and J ends were trimmed by 0 bases and 3 bases, with 12 bases remaining between them. CDR3 DNA sequence: TGTGCCAGCAGCGTAGGGATCGGGAGAGACACCGGGGAGCTGTTTTTT. This translates into CASSVGIGRDTGELFF.

This rearrangement joins TRBV10-1 to TRBJ1-4, with 9 bases lining up with TRBD1. The ends lost 2 bases at V and 7 bases at J; junction bases unmatched: 8. This CDR3 has 16 amino acids. Per germline, CDR1 WNHNN and CDR2 SYGVQD (reference sequence). The CDR3 reads CASSEVETGGSEKLFF. CDR3 bases: TGCGCCAGCAGTGAGGTGGAGACAGGGGGAAGTGAAAAACTGTTTTTT.

The rearrangement uses TRBV2 and TRBJ2-1; 7 bases align to TRBD2. The germline gives CDR1 SNHLY, CDR2 FYNNEI. After removal of 10 bases from V and 1 base from J, the junction contained 1 base not matched to a gene. This CDR3 comprises 12 residues. The CDR3 DNA is TGTGCCATGGGGGGGTCCTACAATGAGCAGTTCTTC. Its protein is CAMGGSYNEQFF.

This clone was recorded only once. The chain has TRBV29-1 and TRBJ1-2; TRBD1 is a possible D gene (6 bases). The CDR3 loop spans 14 amino acids. Germline V lookup: CDR1 SQVTM, CDR2 ANQGSEA. Trimming took 6 bases from V and 4 from J, leaving 18 bases between them. CDR3 coding DNA: TGCAGCGTGAGTCACAGGGTTGGAAGCTATGGCTACACCTTC. The encoded protein is CSVSHRVGSYGYTF.

V is TRBV27 and J is TRBJ1-3, with 9 bases lining up with TRBD1. The ends lost 6 bases at V and 2 bases at J; junction bases unmatched: 2. This CDR3 is built from 14 residues. In germline, CDR1 is MNHEY, CDR2 SMNVEV (reference sequence). CDR3 DNA sequence: TGTGCCAGCAGGCGGACAGGGGCTGGAAACACCATATATTTT. Protein: CASRRTGAGNTIYF.

The rearrangement uses TRBV5-1 and TRBJ1-3; D unresolved. Germline V gene data show CDR1 as SGHRS and CDR2 as YFSETQ. V gave up 4 bases and J gave up 15 bases, with 17 bases separating them. The CDR3 totals 12 residues. CDR3: CASSDSYRRKYF. The CDR3 nucleotides are TGCGCCAGCAGCGATAGTTATAGGCGGAAATATTTT.

The chain has TRBV5-1 and TRBJ2-6; perhaps TRBD2 as D (6 bases). The CDR3 spans 17 residues. Between the trimmed V and J ends, which lost 1 base and 0 bases, there was a span of 11 bases. Germline CDR1 SGHRS, CDR2 YFSETQ. CDR3 coding DNA: TGCGCCAGCAGCTTGCTCTCGGGGGACTCTGGGGCCAACGTCCTGACTTTC. Its translation is CASSLLSGDSGANVLTF.

The chain links TRBV4-1 to TRBJ2-1; 12 bases are a match to TRBD2. This CDR3 comprises 15 residues. With 6 bases clipped from V and 12 bases from J, the junction kept 12 bases outside the gene matches. CDR1 and CDR2 from the germline V gene are MGHRA and YSYEKL. CDR3 loop: CASSQRLAGEGGQFF. The CDR3 DNA follows: TGCGCCAGCAGTCAGAGACTAGCGGGAGAGGGGGGGCAGTTCTTC.

The V and J genes are TRBV10-2 and TRBJ1-1; D is ambiguous. The CDR3 consists of 12 residues. In germline, CDR1 is WSHSY, CDR2 SAAADI. V was clipped by 4 bases and J by 4 bases, with 7 bases between them. The CDR3: CASSGGATEAFF. In DNA form, the CDR3 reads TGCGCCAGCAGTGGTGGAGCCACTGAAGCTTTCTTT.

The chain carries TRBV7-2 and TRBJ2-1; TRBD1 might be the D (6 bases). Germline CDR1 and CDR2: SGHTA and FQGNSA. The V and J ends lost 0 bases and 4 bases respectively, with 16 bases between them. This CDR3 contains 17 residues. The CDR3 DNA reads as TGTGCCAGCAGCTTAGCGCCCGTCGGACAGCCTTACAATGAGCAGTTCTTC. Translation: CASSLAPVGQPYNEQFF.

J is TRBJ2-6 and V is TRBV5-4, with 7 bases fitting TRBD1. The CDR3 is made up of 18 amino acids. Germline values: CDR1 SGHNT, CDR2 YYREEE (reference sequence). Trimming took 1 base from V and 4 from J; bases not matched to a gene: 11. CDR3 sequence reads: CASSLLGGLMGGANVLTF. The CDR3 bases are TGTGCCAGCAGCTTGCTAGGGGGCCTCATGGGGGGGGCCAACGTCCTGACTTTC.

The chain uses TRBV29-1 and TRBJ2-2; TRBD2 agrees at 11 bases. Germline CDR1 and CDR2: SQVTM and ANQGSEA. V shed 4 bases and J 4 bases; nucleotides not matched to a gene: 5. CDR3 size: 15 residues. The DNA for the CDR3 is TGCAGCGTTGCCCAAACTAGCGGGGGCACCGGGGAGCTGTTTTTT. Protein: CSVAQTSGGTGELFF.

The V gene is TRBV27, the J gene TRBJ1-2; D possibly corresponds to TRBD1 (5 bases). Germline V CDR1 and CDR2: MNHEY, SMNVEV (reference sequence). The length of the CDR3 is 13 residues. V lost 4 bases and J lost 0, with 6 bases in between. This CDR3 is CASSSRANYGYTF. CDR3 nucleotides: TGTGCCAGCAGTTCCAGGGCTAACTATGGCTACACCTTC.

The CDR3 DNA sequence: TGTGCCAGCAGTTACGTCCCGCAGGGTAGGGAGACCCAGTACTTC. Translated, it gives CASSYVPQGRETQYF. The V and J genes are TRBV6-5 and TRBJ2-5, with D possibly TRBD1 on 5 matching bases. The germline CDR1 and CDR2 sequences are MNHEY and SVGAGI. The CDR3 is 15 amino acids. Trimming stripped 2 bases from V and 5 bases from J, with 15 bases between.

V usage is TRBV7-6 and J usage is TRBJ1-4, with TRBD1 as a possible D gene (6 bases). Per germline, CDR1 SGHVS and CDR2 FNYEAQ. Trimming removed 0 bases from V and 7 bases from J, with 15 bases in between. This CDR3 is 16 amino acids long. The CDR3 protein is CASSLAPQGLIEKLFF. CDR3 coding DNA: TGTGCCAGCAGCTTAGCGCCCCAGGGGTTGATTGAAAAACTGTTTTTT.

The rearrangement uses TRBV25-1 and TRBJ1-2; 8 bases map to TRBD1. V was clipped by 3 bases and J by 6 bases; unmatched bases: 6. Germline CDR1 and CDR2: MGHDK and SYGVNS. The CDR3 has 14 amino acids. CDR3 residues: CASSDNDRGNGYTF. In nucleotides, the CDR3 is TGTGCCAGCAGTGACAACGACAGGGGCAATGGCTACACCTTC.

The chain links TRBV4-1 to TRBJ1-1; tentatively, D is TRBD1 (5 bases). The CDR3 spans 16 residues. Trimming stripped 0 bases from V and 1 base from J, with 12 bases between. CDR1 and CDR2 from the germline V gene are MGHRA and YSYEKL. The CDR3 loop reads CASSQDRGGTNTEAFF. The CDR3 DNA reads as TGCGCCAGCAGCCAAGACCGGGGGGGGACGAACACTGAAGCTTTCTTT.

This clone was seen a few times. The J gene is TRBJ2-3, the V gene TRBV29-1; 8 positions match TRBD1. Looked up from germline, CDR1 is SQVTM and CDR2 is ANQGSEA. This CDR3 has 16 residues. V dropped 1 base and J dropped 1; count of bases not matched to a gene: 7. CDR3 nucleotide sequence: TGCAGCGTTGAAGGTGGTCAGGGGGCCGGCACAGATACGCAGTATTTT. Translating it yields CSVEGGQGAGTDTQYF.

In DNA form, the CDR3 reads TGTGCCAGCAGTTTCGGTGTTAATTCACCCCTCCACTTT. Its translation: CASSFGVNSPLHF. J is TRBJ1-6 and V is TRBV27; D is undetermined. From germline, CDR1 is MNHEY and CDR2 SMNVEV (reference sequence). CDR3 length: 13 amino acids. The V end was cut by 3 bases, the J end by 6 bases, with 6 bases between.

The chain employs TRBV5-1 and TRBJ2-7; D may be TRBD1 (5 bases). Trimming shortened V by 2 bases and J by 0 bases, and 15 bases separated the two germline ends. This CDR3 comprises 16 residues. Germline V gene data show CDR1 as SGHRS and CDR2 as YFSETQ. CDR3 loop: CASSLHIWTSSYEQYF. The CDR3 DNA reads as TGCGCCAGCAGCTTACACATTTGGACAAGCTCCTACGAGCAGTACTTC.

The chain is built from TRBV25-1 and TRBJ2-3; TRBD2 matches at 8 bases. V was clipped by 1 base and J by 3 bases; unmatched bases: 12. This CDR3 is 18 amino acids long. CDR1 is MGHDK, CDR2 SYGVNS, per germline. CDR3 in amino acids: CASSELGARGGLTDTQYF. DNA of the CDR3: TGTGCCAGCAGTGAATTGGGGGCTCGCGGGGGGTTAACAGATACGCAGTATTTT.

The genes are TRBV5-1 and TRBJ2-5; D is possibly TRBD1 (6 bases). The CDR3 spans 13 residues. Trimming pared 2 bases from V and 4 bases from J, leaving 9 bases between. Germline V lookup: CDR1 SGHRS, CDR2 YFSETQ. The CDR3, as DNA: TGCGCCAGCAGCTTACAGGACAGAGAGACCCAGTACTTC. This gives the protein CASSLQDRETQYF.

This chain connects TRBV13 to TRBJ2-1, with TRBD2 as a possible D gene (5 bases). Trimming pared 6 bases from V and 0 bases from J, leaving 18 bases between. The length of the CDR3 is 17 residues. The germline gives CDR1 PRHDT, CDR2 FYEKMQ (reference sequence). CDR3 region: CASRPGGGQDSYNEQFF. The CDR3 DNA sequence: TGTGCCAGCAGACCCGGTGGAGGCCAGGACTCCTACAATGAGCAGTTCTTC.

This clone was observed a handful of times. CDR3 in DNA: TGCGCCAGCAGCCAAGGTCGGAGGACAGATACGCAGTATTTT. Translated, it gives CASSQGRRTDTQYF. The V gene is TRBV4-3, the J gene TRBJ2-3; possible D gene TRBD2, 5 bases. Germline loops: CDR1 LGHNA, CDR2 YSLEER. Trimming shortened V by 1 base and J by 3 bases, and 8 bases separated the two germline ends. This CDR3 has 14 residues.